The 30 T cell receptor beta chains reported below all come from one sample, sequenced in a study of blood T cell repertoires in COVID-19 (TCRdb year 2020). Library method: the immunoSEQ multiplex PCR assay. Not all clones reach the TCRdb copy of this immuneACCESS table, which keeps in-frame sequences only. Checked studies attribute under half of the gap to unresolved V genes and leave the rest unexplained. The sample records about 110,000 clones, 76% of which are singletons. About 3.8% of the sample lies in the top ten. What was sequenced was peripheral blood. These receptors all come from a woman older than 75 with acute or convalescent COVID-19.

V usage is TRBV7-8 and J usage is TRBJ2-1; possible D gene TRBD2, 5 bases. The CDR3 has 17 residues. The germline V and J ends were trimmed by 5 bases and 4 bases, with 21 bases remaining between them. CDR1 and CDR2 from the germline V gene are SGHVS and FQNEAQ. This CDR3 reads CASSLPLRAFNYNEQFF. CDR3 bases: TGTGCCAGCAGCCTCCCTTTGCGGGCTTTCAATTACAATGAGCAGTTCTTC.

This clone was detected only a few times. The chain is built from TRBV18 and TRBJ1-3; 7 bases align to TRBD1. The CDR3 covers 15 residues. Germline V gene sequence: CDR1 KGHSH, CDR2 LQKENI. The V gene end was trimmed by 3 bases and the J gene end by 3 bases; junction bases not matched to a gene: 5. The CDR3 protein is CASSPTGVFGNTIYF. For the CDR3, the DNA is TGTGCCAGCTCACCCACAGGGGTCTTTGGAAACACCATATATTTT. The whole variable domain, filled in from reference TRBV18 and TRBJ1-3, reads NAGVMQNPRHLVRRRGQEARLRCSPMKGHSHVYWYRQLPEEGLKFMVYLQKENIIDESGMPKERFSAEFPKEGPSILRIQQVVRGDSAAYFCASSPTGVFGNTIYFGEGSWLTVV.

The V gene is TRBV23-1, the J gene TRBJ2-3; 8 positions agree with TRBD2. TRBV23-1 is identified as an open reading frame with a role that is uncertain. This CDR3 is 17 amino acids long. With V trimmed by 8 bases and J by 2 bases, 15 bases remained unmatched. The CDR3 DNA reads as TGCGCCAGCCGCCACCGGGGGGGTCCGGTCCACACAGATACGCAGTATTTT. Its translation: CASRHRGGPVHTDTQYF.

The CDR3 region has the DNA TGTGCCAGTAGGGTTCGCGGGGGGGACGAGACCCAGTACTTC. As protein: CASRVRGGDETQYF. This chain joins TRBV19 and TRBJ2-5; 9 positions match TRBD2. CDR1 LNHDA and CDR2 SQIVND come from the germline V gene (reference sequence). The junction had 7 bases not matched to a gene; V was cut back by 6 bases and J by 5 bases. The CDR3 consists of 14 residues.

The J gene is TRBJ1-5, the V gene TRBV19, with a weak D call TRBD1 (6 bases). The CDR3 consists of 14 residues. CDR1 LNHDA and CDR2 SQIVND come from the germline V gene (reference sequence). Trimming stripped 3 bases from V and 6 bases from J, with 12 bases between. CDR3 protein: CASSMRQVTQPQHF. CDR3 coding DNA: TGTGCCAGTAGTATGAGACAGGTTACTCAGCCCCAGCATTTT.

V gene TRBV7-2 combines with J gene TRBJ1-1; possibly TRBD1 for D (6 bases). The CDR3 has 14 amino acids. Germline V lookup: CDR1 SGHTA, CDR2 FQGNSA. The germline V and J ends were trimmed by 6 bases and 5 bases, with 16 bases remaining between them. The CDR3 is CASSPGGGRTEAFF. The DNA for the CDR3 is TGTGCCAGCAGTCCCGGGGGGGGGCGAACTGAAGCTTTCTTT. The full variable domain, with the rest looked up from reference TRBV7-2 and TRBJ1-1, is GAGVSQSPSNKVTEKGKDVELRCDPISGHTALYWYRQSLGQGLEFLIYFQGNSAPDKSGLPSDRFSAERTGGSVSTLTIQRTQQEDSAVYLCASSPGGGRTEAFFGQGTRLTVV.

This chain uses TRBV10-3 with TRBJ2-7; 7 bases align to TRBD2. CDR3 length equals 15 residues. Germline CDR1 is ENHRY and CDR2 is SYGVKD. After removal of 0 bases from V and 2 bases from J, the junction contained 4 bases not matched to a gene. CDR3: CAISESGGGTYEQYF. The CDR3 DNA follows: TGTGCCATCAGTGAGTCTGGGGGGGGGACCTACGAGCAGTACTTC.

V and J are TRBV5-1 and TRBJ1-4; 12 bases are shared with TRBD1. Trimming at V came to 4 bases and at J to 3 bases, leaving 10 bases not matched to a gene. The CDR3 extends over 18 amino acids. Germline V CDR1 and CDR2: SGHRS, YFSETQ. This CDR3 is CASSPGQGAKVPNEKLFF. The CDR3 nucleotides read TGCGCCAGCAGCCCGGGACAGGGGGCGAAGGTACCTAATGAAAAACTGTTTTTT. The variable domain in full, with the rest retrieved from reference TRBV5-1 and TRBJ1-4, is KAGVTQTPRYLIKTRGQQVTLSCSPISGHRSVSWYQQTPGQGLQFLFEYFSETQRNKGNFPGRFSGRQFSNSRSEMNVSTLELGDSALYLCASSPGQGAKVPNEKLFFGSGTQLSVL.

This clone was observed a handful of times. The DNA of the CDR3 is TGCAGTGCCTTCTACAATGAGCAGTTCTTC. It encodes CSAFYNEQFF. The chain links TRBV20-1 to TRBJ2-1, with D uncertain. V was trimmed by 6 bases and J by 3 bases, leaving 3 bases between them. CDR1 DFQATT and CDR2 SNEGSKA come from the germline V gene (reference sequence). This CDR3 is built from 10 residues.

This clone has just one count. The chain combines TRBV7-8 with TRBJ1-4; 8 bases match TRBD1. The CDR3 has 15 amino acids. J was trimmed by 10 bases and V by 5 bases; bases with no gene match: 12. Germline CDR1 is SGHVS and CDR2 is FQNEAQ. This CDR3 reads CASSETPDRVGKLFF. DNA of the CDR3: TGTGCCAGCAGCGAAACCCCGGACAGGGTTGGAAAACTGTTTTTT.

This clone has just one count. The rearrangement uses TRBV6-5 and TRBJ2-7; TRBD1 matches at 9 bases. The CDR3 is made up of 16 amino acids. The germline V gene has CDR1 MNHEY and CDR2 SVGAGI. The J segment lost 0 bases and the V segment lost 2 bases, leaving 5 bases of the junction unmatched. As DNA, the CDR3 is TGTGCCAGCAGTTACCAGACAGGGGGTGGCTCCTACGAGCAGTACTTC. Amino acids: CASSYQTGGGSYEQYF.

The J gene is TRBJ1-5, the V gene TRBV19; D is undetermined. Trimming cost V 7 bases and J 2 bases, with 15 bases left between them. The CDR3 has 15 amino acids. CDR1 and CDR2 from the germline V gene are LNHDA and SQIVND (reference sequence). The CDR3 nucleotides read TGTGCCAGTACCCGACGGGATAGGGGCAATCAGCCCCAGCATTTT. Translating it yields CASTRRDRGNQPQHF.

Note on this clone: The CDR3 end shows no conserved phenylalanine or tryptophan, and so a read error is likely. The limits of the CDR3 on the DNA are not certain, so only TCRdb's listed CDR3 is given. The chain uses TRBV28 and TRBJ1-1; the table's TRBD1 call for D was not verified on the DNA. Germline CDR1 and CDR2: MDHEN and SYDVKM. The CDR3 length is 14 residues, termini included. CDR3 sequence: CASSSNTGTESFLR.

This clone came up once. The chain combines TRBV4-3 with TRBJ1-5; D ambiguous. This CDR3 is 15 amino acids long. V gave up 0 bases and J gave up 7 bases, with 13 bases separating them. Germline V gives CDR1 LGHNA, CDR2 YSLEER. The CDR3 region has the DNA TGCGCCAGCAGCCAAGACCCTTGGGGAGAGCAGCCCCAGCATTTT. It encodes CASSQDPWGEQPQHF.

V and J are TRBV6-4 and TRBJ1-1; no clear D gene. Looked up from germline, CDR1 is MRHNA and CDR2 is SNTAGT. CDR3 length equals 13 residues. V was pared by 5 bases and J by 2 bases, with 9 bases between. The CDR3 coding sequence is TGTGCCAGCAGTAGTCTGAGAAACACTGAAGCTTTCTTT. Protein sequence: CASSSLRNTEAFF.

The rearrangement links TRBV10-1 to TRBJ2-7, with a weak D call TRBD1 (6 bases). The CDR3 spans 13 residues. Between the trimmed V and J ends, which lost 4 bases and 1 base, there was a span of 8 bases. Germline CDR1 and CDR2: WNHNN and SYGVQD (reference sequence). CDR3 sequence reads: CASSVQGSYEQYF. The CDR3 DNA follows: TGCGCCAGCAGTGTACAGGGATCCTACGAGCAGTACTTC.

In this sample, this clone turned up once. The gene calls are TRBV6-5 and TRBJ2-3; weak D call: TRBD2 (6 bases). Germline CDR1 MNHEY, CDR2 SVGAGI. CDR3 size: 15 residues. Trimming left V 0 bases short and J 3 bases short, with 10 bases between. Here the CDR3 DNA reads TGTGCCAGCAGTTACTCTGGACTATCTACAGATACGCAGTATTTT. It encodes CASSYSGLSTDTQYF.

The chain uses TRBV7-6 and TRBJ2-1, with 11 positions matching TRBD2. Per germline, CDR1 SGHVS and CDR2 FNYEAQ. V was clipped by 5 bases and J by 3 bases; unmatched bases: 3. The CDR3 length is 15 residues. CDR3 nucleotide sequence: TGTGCCAGCAGCCCTAGCGGGGGGAACTACAATGAGCAGTTCTTC. It specifies CASSPSGGNYNEQFF. The full variable domain, its missing parts supplied by reference TRBV7-6 and TRBJ2-1, is GAGVSQSPRYKVTKRGQDVALRCDPISGHVSLYWYRQALGQGPEFLTYFNYEAQQDKSGLPNDRFSAERPEGSISTLTIQRTEQRDSAMYRCASSPSGGNYNEQFFGPGTRLTVL.

The V and J genes are TRBV5-1 and TRBJ2-5; the D gene is possibly TRBD2 (6 bases). CDR3 length: 14 amino acids. Deletions cut 0 bases from V and 1 base from J, with 7 bases between. In germline, CDR1 is SGHRS, CDR2 YFSETQ. CDR3 sequence (DNA): TGCGCCAGCAGCTTGGGCGGGGTCCAAGAGACCCAGTACTTC. Translation gives CASSLGGVQETQYF.

This clone is a singleton in its sample. Additional DNA sequences in this sample encode the identical CDR3. This chain connects TRBV5-1 to TRBJ2-3; possibly TRBD1 for D (6 bases). Deletions cut 0 bases from V and 4 bases from J, with 6 bases between. Germline CDR1 reads SGHRS; CDR2 reads YFSETQ. The CDR3 has 13 amino acids. The CDR3 nucleotides are TGCGCCAGCAGCTTGGAGGGGGCAGATACGCAGTATTTT. Its protein product is CASSLEGADTQYF.

The J gene is TRBJ1-1, the V gene TRBV27; 7 bases align to TRBD1. CDR1 and CDR2 (germline): MNHEY, SMNVEV (reference sequence). There are 16 residues in the CDR3. J was trimmed by 2 bases and V by 6 bases; bases with no gene match: 12. This chain's CDR3 is CASSYNTGVINTEAFF. The CDR3 DNA follows: TGTGCCAGCAGCTATAATACAGGGGTCATAAACACTGAAGCTTTCTTT.

This sequence joins TRBV3-1 (or the pseudogene TRBV3-2) and TRBJ1-1; perhaps TRBD1 as D (5 bases). Germline assignment: CDR1 LGHDT and CDR2 YNNKEL (reference sequence). With 2 bases removed from V and 5 bases from J, the gap between germline ends came to 12 bases. The CDR3 is 14 residues long. Here the CDR3 reads CASSQLGEGTEAFF. CDR3 in DNA: TGTGCCAGCAGCCAATTAGGGGAGGGTACTGAAGCTTTCTTT.

The rearrangement uses TRBV28 and TRBJ1-6; D perhaps matches TRBD1 (5 bases). With 5 bases removed from V and 7 bases from J, the gap between germline ends came to 15 bases. CDR1 is MDHEN and CDR2 is SYDVKM in the germline V gene. CDR3 size: 15 residues. CDR3 DNA: TGTGCCAGCAGTCAAGCGGGACGGCAAAATTCACCCCTCCACTTT. Its protein is CASSQAGRQNSPLHF.

The CDR3 loop is CASSGQGRLNEQFF. The CDR3 DNA reads as TGTGCCAGCAGTGGACAGGGTAGGCTAAATGAGCAGTTCTTC. The V gene is TRBV2, the J gene TRBJ2-1, with 7 bases aligning to TRBD1. The length of the CDR3 is 14 residues. V dropped 4 bases and J dropped 7; count of bases not matched to a gene: 7. The germline V gene encodes CDR1 SNHLY and CDR2 FYNNEI.

The V and J genes are TRBV6-5 and TRBJ1-4; tentatively, D is TRBD1 (5 bases). Per germline, CDR1 MNHEY and CDR2 SVGAGI. The CDR3 loop spans 15 amino acids. The V end lost 8 bases, the J end lost 8 bases, and 21 bases lay between the germline ends. CDR3 amino acids: CASGSDSEGREKLFF. The CDR3 DNA reads TGTGCCAGCGGCTCGGATTCGGAGGGACGAGAAAAACTGTTTTTT.

This clone was seen only once. The V and J genes are TRBV9 and TRBJ1-2; 8 nucleotides match TRBD1. Unmatched junction bases numbered 8, after V lost 5 bases and J lost 5 bases. CDR1 is SGDLS, CDR2 YYNGEE, per germline. The CDR3 is 14 residues long. The CDR3 spells CASSSGQGDYGYTF. The CDR3 bases are TGTGCCAGCAGTTCCGGACAGGGCGATTATGGCTACACCTTC.

This sequence joins TRBV7-2 and TRBJ2-2; 7 nucleotides align to TRBD2. The trim removed 0 bases at V and 3 bases at J, leaving 1 base unmatched. The length of the CDR3 is 15 residues. Germline V gives CDR1 SGHTA, CDR2 FQGNSA. The CDR3, as DNA: TGTGCCAGCAGCTTAGCGGGAGGGGACACCGGGGAGCTGTTTTTT. Translation gives CASSLAGGDTGELFF.

The chain recombines TRBV2 with TRBJ2-5, with 7 bases matching TRBD1. Germline trimming cut 6 bases from V and 5 bases from J; bases unmatched to any gene: 9. The CDR3 extends over 14 amino acids. Germline-derived CDR1 and CDR2 are SNHLY and FYNNEI. The CDR3 coding sequence is TGTGCCAGCAGCGCCCAGACAGGGTACGAGACCCAGTACTTC. Translated: CASSAQTGYETQYF. Supplemented by reference TRBV2 and TRBJ2-5, the full variable domain reads EPEVTQTPSHQVTQMGQEVILRCVPISNHLYFYWYRQILGQKVEFLVSFYNNEISEKSEIFDDQFSVERPDGSNFTLKIRSTKLEDSAMYFCASSAQTGYETQYFGPGTRLLVL.

The CDR3 DNA reads as TGTGCCAGCAGTTATTCTAGCGGGAGCACAGATACGCAGTATTTT. This encodes CASSYSSGSTDTQYF. The chain recombines TRBV6-5 with TRBJ2-3; 8 positions agree with TRBD2. CDR3 length: 15 amino acids. The V gene end was trimmed by 3 bases and the J gene end by 0 bases; junction bases not matched to a gene: 2. Germline-derived CDR1 and CDR2 are MNHEY and SVGAGI.

The rearrangement joins TRBV7-8 to TRBJ1-5, with 8 nucleotides matching TRBD1. The trim removed 1 base at V and 2 bases at J, leaving 10 bases unmatched. There are 18 residues in the CDR3. CDR1 is SGHVS, CDR2 FQNEAQ, per germline. CDR3: CASSLVPPGGAGNQPQHF. The CDR3 coding sequence is TGTGCCAGCAGCTTAGTGCCCCCAGGGGGCGCGGGCAATCAGCCCCAGCATTTT.